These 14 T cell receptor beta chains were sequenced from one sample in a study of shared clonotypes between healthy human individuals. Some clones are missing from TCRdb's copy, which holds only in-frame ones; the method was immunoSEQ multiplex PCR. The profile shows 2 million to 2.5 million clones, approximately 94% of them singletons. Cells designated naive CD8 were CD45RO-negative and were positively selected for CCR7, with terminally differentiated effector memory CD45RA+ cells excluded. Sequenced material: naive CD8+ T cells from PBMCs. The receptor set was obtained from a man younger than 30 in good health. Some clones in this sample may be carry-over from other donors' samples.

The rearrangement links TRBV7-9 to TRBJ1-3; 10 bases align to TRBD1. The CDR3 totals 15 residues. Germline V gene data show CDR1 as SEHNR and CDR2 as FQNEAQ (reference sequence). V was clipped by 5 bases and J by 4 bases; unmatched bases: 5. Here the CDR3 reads CASSTDRGLGNTIYF. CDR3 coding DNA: TGTGCCAGCAGCACCGACAGGGGGCTCGGAAACACCATATATTTT.

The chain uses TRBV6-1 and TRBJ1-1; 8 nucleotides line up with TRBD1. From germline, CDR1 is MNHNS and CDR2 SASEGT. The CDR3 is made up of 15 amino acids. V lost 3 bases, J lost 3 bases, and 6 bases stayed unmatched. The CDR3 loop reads CASSDYRGEDTEAFF. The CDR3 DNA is TGTGCCAGCAGTGATTACAGGGGGGAGGACACTGAAGCTTTCTTT.

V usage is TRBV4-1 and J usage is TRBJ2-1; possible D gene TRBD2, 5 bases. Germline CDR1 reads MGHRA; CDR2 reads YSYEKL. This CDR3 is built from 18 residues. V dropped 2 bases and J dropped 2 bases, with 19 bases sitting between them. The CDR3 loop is CASSQLGGGAYPYNEQFF. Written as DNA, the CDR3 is TGCGCCAGCAGCCAATTGGGCGGAGGAGCGTACCCCTACAATGAGCAGTTCTTC.

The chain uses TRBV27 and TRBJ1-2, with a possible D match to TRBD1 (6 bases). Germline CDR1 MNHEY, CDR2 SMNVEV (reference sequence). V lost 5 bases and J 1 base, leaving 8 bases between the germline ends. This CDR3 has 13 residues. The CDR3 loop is CASSARGNYGYTF. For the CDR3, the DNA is TGTGCCAGCAGTGCCAGGGGTAACTATGGCTACACCTTC.

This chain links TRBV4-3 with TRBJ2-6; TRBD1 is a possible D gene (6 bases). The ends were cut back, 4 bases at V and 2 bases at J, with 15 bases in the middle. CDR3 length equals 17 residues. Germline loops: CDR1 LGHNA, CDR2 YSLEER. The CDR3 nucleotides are TGCGCCAGCAGCCTCACGCTAGGGGGAACTGGGGCCAACGTCCTGACTTTC. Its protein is CASSLTLGGTGANVLTF.

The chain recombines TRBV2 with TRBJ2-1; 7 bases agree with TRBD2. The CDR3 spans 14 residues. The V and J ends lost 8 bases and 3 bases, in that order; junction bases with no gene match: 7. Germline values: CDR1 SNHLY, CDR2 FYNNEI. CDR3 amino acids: CASSWREFYNEQFF. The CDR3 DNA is TGTGCCAGCTCGTGGCGGGAGTTCTACAATGAGCAGTTCTTC. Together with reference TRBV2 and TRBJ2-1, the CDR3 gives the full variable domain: EPEVTQTPSHQVTQMGQEVILRCVPISNHLYFYWYRQILGQKVEFLVSFYNNEISEKSEIFDDQFSVERPDGSNFTLKIRSTKLEDSAMYFCASSWREFYNEQFFGPGTRLTVL.

CDR3: CASSIELGNPNTEAFF. The CDR3 coding sequence is TGTGCCAGTAGTATAGAACTCGGGAACCCGAACACTGAAGCTTTCTTT. The chain links TRBV19 to TRBJ1-1; no firm D call. This CDR3 is built from 16 residues. The germline V and J ends were trimmed by 0 bases and 1 base, with 12 bases remaining between them. Germline CDR1 LNHDA, CDR2 SQIVND (reference sequence).

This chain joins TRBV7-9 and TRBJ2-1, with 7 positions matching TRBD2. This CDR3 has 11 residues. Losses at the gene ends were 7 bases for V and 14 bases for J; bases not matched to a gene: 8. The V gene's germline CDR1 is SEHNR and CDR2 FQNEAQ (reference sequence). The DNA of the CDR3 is TGTGCCAGCACCCCCCTTGGGGGGGAGTTCTTC. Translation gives CASTPLGGEFF.

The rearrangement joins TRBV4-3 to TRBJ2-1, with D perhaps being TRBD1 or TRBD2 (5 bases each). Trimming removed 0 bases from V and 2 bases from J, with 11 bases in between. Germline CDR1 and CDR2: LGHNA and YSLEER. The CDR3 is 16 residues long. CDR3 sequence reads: CASSQDYGTTYNEQFF. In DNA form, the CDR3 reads TGCGCCAGCAGCCAAGATTACGGGACCACCTACAATGAGCAGTTCTTC.

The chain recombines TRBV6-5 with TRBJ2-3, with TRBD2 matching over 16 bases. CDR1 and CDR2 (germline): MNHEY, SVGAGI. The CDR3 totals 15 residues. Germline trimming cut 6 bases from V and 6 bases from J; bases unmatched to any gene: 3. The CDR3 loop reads CASRGLAGGSDTQYF. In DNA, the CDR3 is TGTGCCAGCAGGGGACTAGCGGGAGGGTCGGATACGCAGTATTTT.

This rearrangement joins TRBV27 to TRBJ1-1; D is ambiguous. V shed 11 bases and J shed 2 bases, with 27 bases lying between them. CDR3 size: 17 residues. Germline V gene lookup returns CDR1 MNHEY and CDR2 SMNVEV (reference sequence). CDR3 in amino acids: CAVAPRGPRAANTEAFF. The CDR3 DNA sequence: TGTGCCGTCGCACCGCGAGGACCGAGGGCAGCTAACACTGAAGCTTTCTTT.

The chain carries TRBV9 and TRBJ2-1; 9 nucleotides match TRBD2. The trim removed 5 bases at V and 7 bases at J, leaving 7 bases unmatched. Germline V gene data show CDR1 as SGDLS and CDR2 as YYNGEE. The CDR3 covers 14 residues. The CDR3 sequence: CASSAGGTWNEQFF. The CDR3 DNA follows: TGTGCCAGCAGTGCGGGGGGGACTTGGAATGAGCAGTTCTTC.

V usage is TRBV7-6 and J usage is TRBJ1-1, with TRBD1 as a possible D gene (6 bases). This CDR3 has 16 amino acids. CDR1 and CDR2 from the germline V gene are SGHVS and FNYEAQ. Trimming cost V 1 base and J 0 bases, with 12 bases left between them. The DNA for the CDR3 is TGTGCCAGCAGCTTAGAGAATTCAGGGGTGAACACTGAAGCTTTCTTT. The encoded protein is CASSLENSGVNTEAFF.

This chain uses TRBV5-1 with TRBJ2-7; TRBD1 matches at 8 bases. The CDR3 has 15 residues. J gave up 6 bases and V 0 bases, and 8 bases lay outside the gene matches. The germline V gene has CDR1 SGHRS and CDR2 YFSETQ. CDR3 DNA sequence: TGCGCCAGCAGCTTGGCCCAGGGGGCGAATATCGAGCAGTACTTC. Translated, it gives CASSLAQGANIEQYF.